This T cell receptor (beta chain) was obtained from a study of T cell changes during pregnancy in multiple sclerosis. Germline V gene data show CDR1 as SNHLY and CDR2 as FYNNEI. The junction had 1 base not matched to a gene; V was cut back by 2 bases and J by 4 bases. CDR3 length equals 15 residues. Clones were read by immunoSEQ multiplex PCR, and TCRdb kept only the in-frame ones, dropping some. The data contain around 100,000 clones, roughly 90% of them singletons. The chain is built from TRBV2 and TRBJ2-1; 11 bases line up with TRBD2. The material was peripheral blood, obtained after pregnancy. The sequence was obtained from a female donor with multiple sclerosis, enrolled in a pregnancy study. CDR3 amino acids: CASSELAGGYNEQFF. The CDR3 DNA is TGTGCCAGCAGTGAACTAGCGGGAGGTTACAATGAGCAGTTCTTC. The whole variable domain, remainder taken from reference TRBV2 and TRBJ2-1, is EPEVTQTPSHQVTQMGQEVILRCVPISNHLYFYWYRQILGQKVEFLVSFYNNEISEKSEIFDDQFSVERPDGSNFTLKIRSTKLEDSAMYFCASSELAGGYNEQFFGPGTRLTVL.